These 19 T cell receptor beta chains were all obtained from the same sample, sequenced in a study of shared clonotypes between healthy human individuals. This table comes from immunoSEQ multiplex PCR, and its TCRdb copy is limited to in-frame clones, with some not included. The data contain roughly 2.2 million clones, just under 95% of them singletons. Material for sequencing was naive CD4+ T cells from PBMCs. Subset defined: CD45RA+ positively selected. Source of these receptors: a man younger than 30 in good health. Some clones in this sample may be carry-over from other donors' samples.

Concerning this clone itself: The same CDR3 is also encoded by other DNA sequences in this sample. The V gene is TRBV7-2, the J gene TRBJ2-7; 11 positions match TRBD1. The J segment lost 2 bases and the V segment lost 1 base, leaving 1 base of the junction unmatched. The length of the CDR3 is 15 residues. Germline V lookup: CDR1 SGHTA, CDR2 FQGNSA. CDR3 in amino acids: CASSLEGQGAYEQYF. The CDR3 coding sequence is TGTGCCAGCAGCTTAGAGGGACAGGGGGCCTACGAGCAGTACTTC.

The rearrangement joins TRBV2 to TRBJ2-1; 13 bases agree with TRBD2. The V and J ends lost 7 bases and 0 bases, in that order; junction bases with no gene match: 3. The CDR3 totals 16 residues. CDR1 and CDR2 from the germline V gene are SNHLY and FYNNEI. CDR3 nucleotides: TGTGCCAGCATACTAGCGGGAGGGAGCTCCTACAATGAGCAGTTCTTC. This codes for CASILAGGSSYNEQFF.

The rearrangement links TRBV4-3 to TRBJ2-6; D remains unclear. Germline-derived CDR1 and CDR2 are LGHNA and YSLEER. The CDR3 is made up of 16 amino acids. Trimming left V 0 bases short and J 0 bases short, with 6 bases between. The chain's CDR3 is CASSQDFLSGANVLTF. CDR3 bases: TGCGCCAGCAGCCAAGATTTCCTCTCTGGGGCCAACGTCCTGACTTTC.

This clone was detected once. The chain has TRBV5-4 and TRBJ1-5; 7 bases line up with TRBD1. The CDR3 consists of 15 residues. J gave up 5 bases and V 1 base, and 6 bases lay outside the gene matches. Germline CDR1 is SGHNT and CDR2 is YYREEE (reference sequence). Here the CDR3 reads CASSLWAGGDQPQHF. The CDR3 region has the DNA TGTGCCAGCAGCTTGTGGGCAGGGGGGGATCAGCCCCAGCATTTT.

This chain connects TRBV2 to TRBJ2-1; 7 bases match TRBD2. Germline values: CDR1 SNHLY, CDR2 FYNNEI. CDR3 length equals 15 residues. J gave up 5 bases and V 3 bases, and 7 bases lay outside the gene matches. The CDR3 loop is CASSEAGAKDNEQFF. In DNA, the CDR3 is TGTGCCAGCAGTGAGGCGGGAGCGAAAGACAATGAGCAGTTCTTC.

The chain carries TRBV27 and TRBJ2-3; tentative D call: TRBD1 (6 bases). V was pared by 7 bases and J by 7 bases, with 18 bases between. This CDR3 spans 14 amino acids. Germline V gene data show CDR1 as MNHEY and CDR2 as SMNVEV (reference sequence). The DNA for the CDR3 is TGTGCCAGCAACAAAGACGGGACACGGTATACGCAGTATTTT. It encodes CASNKDGTRYTQYF.

The chain is built from TRBV19 and TRBJ2-7, with a possible D match to TRBD2 (5 bases). Germline lookup yields CDR1 LNHDA and CDR2 SQIVND (reference sequence). This CDR3 region has 13 residues. The V and J ends lost 3 bases and 6 bases respectively, with 12 bases between them. CDR3 nucleotide sequence: TGTGCCAGTAGTATGGGAGTGGGGTCCGAGCAGTACTTC. Amino acids: CASSMGVGSEQYF.

V gene TRBV7-9 combines with J gene TRBJ2-1; D may be TRBD1 or TRBD2 (5 bases each). Deletions cut 3 bases from V and 5 bases from J, with 20 bases between. In germline, CDR1 is SEHNR, CDR2 FQNEAQ (reference sequence). The CDR3 is 17 amino acids. The CDR3 reads CASSFSGGRIGHNEQFF. In DNA form, the CDR3 reads TGTGCCAGCAGCTTTAGTGGGGGACGGATTGGGCACAATGAGCAGTTCTTC.

This clone has just one count. The V gene is TRBV6-1, the J gene TRBJ1-5; TRBD1 matches 7 bases. V trimming: 6 bases; J trimming: 4 bases; junction bases outside the gene matches: 3. Looked up from germline, CDR1 is MNHNS and CDR2 is SASEGT. The CDR3 has 13 residues. This CDR3 is CASRAGQNQPQHF. Written as DNA, the CDR3 is TGTGCCAGCAGGGCGGGACAGAATCAGCCCCAGCATTTT.

This clone was seen once. The same CDR3 also results from other DNA sequences found in this sample. The chain carries TRBV5-1 and TRBJ2-7, with TRBD2 matching 12 bases. V shed 3 bases and J 3 bases; nucleotides not matched to a gene: 4. Per germline, CDR1 SGHRS and CDR2 YFSETQ. CDR3 length equals 15 residues. The CDR3 DNA reads TGCGCCAGCAGCTCGACTAGCGGGAGTTTCTACGAGCAGTACTTC. This translates into CASSSTSGSFYEQYF.

V usage is TRBV4-2 and J usage is TRBJ1-5, with a possible D match to TRBD1 (5 bases). Germline lookup yields CDR1 LGHNA and CDR2 YNFKEQ. The CDR3 runs to 16 residues. V lost 4 bases to trimming and J lost 0 bases, with 13 bases between them. In nucleotides, the CDR3 is TGTGCCAGCAGCCTGAGGGGAGGGGATAGCAATCAGCCCCAGCATTTT. This sequence encodes CASSLRGGDSNQPQHF.

The CDR3 loop reads CASSSDRGRYNEQFF. The DNA of the CDR3 is TGCGCCAGCAGTTCCGACAGGGGGCGGTACAATGAGCAGTTCTTC. V gene TRBV5-1 combines with J gene TRBJ2-1; 10 bases agree with TRBD1. After removal of 5 bases from V and 4 bases from J, the junction contained 6 bases not matched to a gene. The CDR3 has 15 amino acids. From germline, CDR1 is SGHRS and CDR2 YFSETQ.

This chain uses TRBV4-1 with TRBJ1-1, with 8 bases lining up with TRBD1. In germline, CDR1 is MGHRA, CDR2 YSYEKL. Trimming at V came to 4 bases and at J to 6 bases, leaving 13 bases not matched to a gene. This CDR3 is built from 16 residues. The CDR3 loop is CASSPLSGTGAPEAFF. In DNA form, the CDR3 reads TGCGCCAGCAGCCCCCTCTCCGGGACAGGCGCCCCTGAAGCTTTCTTT.

The chain joins TRBV28 to TRBJ2-7; 9 nucleotides match TRBD2. This CDR3 contains 19 residues. Germline V gene sequence: CDR1 MDHEN, CDR2 SYDVKM. After removal of 5 bases from V and 4 bases from J, the junction contained 21 bases not matched to a gene. The CDR3 here is CASSPITTPKTSGMYEQYF. The DNA for the CDR3 is TGTGCCAGCAGTCCCATTACAACACCAAAGACTAGCGGCATGTACGAGCAGTACTTC.

The J gene is TRBJ2-5, the V gene TRBV19; tentatively, D is TRBD1 (7 bases). The germline gives CDR1 LNHDA, CDR2 SQIVND (reference sequence). The CDR3 contains 15 residues. With 4 bases removed from V and 5 bases from J, the gap between germline ends came to 17 bases. The CDR3 bases are TGTGCCAGTAGTACCCGACAGGGACTCCAGGAGACCCAGTACTTC. Translating it yields CASSTRQGLQETQYF.

The CDR3 DNA follows: TGTGCCAGCAGCGTAGAACAAGACACTGAAGCTTTCTTT. Amino acids: CASSVEQDTEAFF. This chain uses TRBV9 with TRBJ1-1; D ambiguous. V lost 0 bases and J lost 3, with 6 bases in between. This CDR3 is built from 13 residues. Germline V gives CDR1 SGDLS, CDR2 YYNGEE.

This chain joins TRBV28 and TRBJ1-4; D gene unclear. Trimming pared 6 bases from V and 8 bases from J, leaving 19 bases between. From germline, CDR1 is MDHEN and CDR2 SYDVKM. The CDR3 runs 15 residues. CDR3 residues: CASSLETPAREKLFF. Written as DNA, the CDR3 is TGTGCCAGCAGCCTAGAGACACCGGCGAGGGAAAAACTGTTTTTT.

The chain carries TRBV6-6 and TRBJ1-3; D possibly corresponds to TRBD1 (5 bases). The V gene's germline CDR1 is MNHNY and CDR2 SVGAGI (reference sequence). The CDR3 extends over 14 amino acids. Trimming removed 2 bases from V and 4 bases from J, with 9 bases in between. Written as DNA, the CDR3 is TGTGCCAGCAGTTACGGGGGGAAAGGAAACACCATATATTTT. Its translation is CASSYGGKGNTIYF.

This chain joins TRBV7-3 and TRBJ2-5; no firm D call. CDR1 SGHTA and CDR2 FQGTGA come from the germline V gene. Trimming took off 1 base at V and 5 bases at J, with 8 bases between the two ends. This CDR3 has 13 amino acids. The CDR3 protein is CASSLSPSETQYF. The CDR3 nucleotides are TGTGCCAGCAGCTTAAGTCCCTCGGAGACCCAGTACTTC.